Below, 16 T cell receptor beta chains from the same sample are listed, as sequenced in a study of OX40 agonist ivuxolimab in advanced cancers. Libraries were prepared by immunoSEQ multiplex PCR; TCRdb keeps only in-frame clonotypes and omits some of them. The data show 70,000 or so clones, about 85% seen once. The specimen was CD4+ or CD8+ T cells sorted from blood, collected in a trial of the OX40 agonist ivuxolimab. These receptors were collected from an adult with an advanced solid tumor such as melanoma, head and neck, liver or kidney cancer.

V and J are TRBV28 and TRBJ2-5; D may be TRBD2 (6 bases). The V end lost 8 bases, the J end lost 7 bases, and 20 bases lay between the germline ends. Germline V gene lookup returns CDR1 MDHEN and CDR2 SYDVKM. The CDR3 length is 14 residues. In DNA form, the CDR3 reads TGTGCCAGCGGAGAAGGAGGGGTTTCGCGGACCCAGTACTTC. Translation: CASGEGGVSRTQYF.

The V gene is TRBV9, the J gene TRBJ1-1; 8 bases fit TRBD1. V dropped 0 bases and J dropped 0; count of bases not matched to a gene: 4. The germline V gene encodes CDR1 SGDLS and CDR2 YYNGEE. CDR3 length: 16 residues. CDR3 residues: CASSVGQGLMNTEAFF. The CDR3 DNA sequence: TGTGCCAGCAGCGTAGGACAGGGGTTGATGAACACTGAAGCTTTCTTT. Supplemented by reference TRBV9 and TRBJ1-1, the full variable domain reads DSGVTQTPKHLITATGQRVTLRCSPRSGDLSVYWYQQSLDQGLQFLIQYYNGEERAKGNILERFSAQQFPDLHSELNLSSLELGDSALYFCASSVGQGLMNTEAFFGQGTRLTVV.

This sequence joins TRBV30 and TRBJ1-4, with no clear D. CDR1 is GTSNPN and CDR2 is SVGIG in the germline V gene (reference sequence). Trimming left V 5 bases short and J 8 bases short, with 21 bases between. This CDR3 is 15 amino acids long. CDR3 loop: CAWASGRPGQEKLFF. The CDR3 DNA is TGTGCCTGGGCCTCGGGCCGACCTGGTCAGGAAAAACTGTTTTTT.

The rearrangement joins TRBV4-1 to TRBJ1-3, with 7 bases aligning to TRBD1. Germline assignment: CDR1 MGHRA and CDR2 YSYEKL. Unmatched junction bases numbered 2, after V lost 1 base and J lost 2 bases. The CDR3 runs to 15 residues. DNA of the CDR3: TGCGCCAGCAGCCAAGGACAGGGCACTGGAAACACCATATATTTT. Protein sequence: CASSQGQGTGNTIYF.

V usage is TRBV28 and J usage is TRBJ1-5, with TRBD1 identical over 7 bases. The germline V gene has CDR1 MDHEN and CDR2 SYDVKM. The CDR3 is 14 amino acids. V shed 6 bases and J 4 bases; nucleotides not matched to a gene: 6. For the CDR3, the DNA is TGTGCCAGCAGCTCCGGACAGGCAAATCAGCCCCAGCATTTT. Its translation: CASSSGQANQPQHF.

This chain connects TRBV27 to TRBJ2-5; either TRBD1 or TRBD2 may supply D (6 bases each). CDR3 length: 15 residues. Germline CDR1 MNHEY, CDR2 SMNVEV (reference sequence). V was trimmed by 2 bases and J by 5 bases, leaving 15 bases between them. The DNA of the CDR3 is TGTGCCAGCAGTTTAAAGACGGGGGCCAGGGAGACCCAGTACTTC. It encodes CASSLKTGARETQYF.

This CDR3 reads CASSIHDGANEKLFF. The CDR3 DNA follows: TGTGCCAGCAGCATCCATGACGGAGCTAATGAAAAACTGTTTTTT. This rearrangement joins TRBV6-6 to TRBJ1-4; D uncertain. This CDR3 has 15 residues. The germline V and J ends were trimmed by 6 bases and 3 bases, with 14 bases remaining between them. Looked up from germline, CDR1 is MNHNY and CDR2 is SVGAGI (reference sequence).

The rearrangement joins TRBV4-1 to TRBJ2-7, with 10 positions matching TRBD2. Germline V CDR1 and CDR2: MGHRA, YSYEKL. J was trimmed by 4 bases and V by 7 bases; bases with no gene match: 7. The CDR3 has 14 residues. Here the CDR3 reads CASTPASGGYEQYF. The CDR3, as DNA: TGCGCCAGCACCCCGGCTAGCGGGGGATACGAGCAGTACTTC.

In its sample, this clone was seen once. The chain is built from TRBV7-8 and TRBJ1-1; 11 nucleotides agree with TRBD1. The CDR3 is made up of 14 amino acids. Looked up from germline, CDR1 is SGHVS and CDR2 is FQNEAQ. Unmatched junction bases numbered 2, after V lost 2 bases and J lost 6 bases. This CDR3 is CASSLRDRGAEAFF. DNA for the CDR3: TGTGCCAGCAGCTTAAGGGACAGGGGGGCTGAAGCTTTCTTT. The full variable domain, its missing parts supplied by reference TRBV7-8 and TRBJ1-1, is GAGVSQSPRYKVAKRGQDVALRCDPISGHVSLFWYQQALGQGPEFLTYFQNEAQLDKSGLPSDRFFAERPEGSVSTLKIQRTQQEDSAVYLCASSLRDRGAEAFFGQGTRLTVV.

This rearrangement joins TRBV7-8 to TRBJ1-5; D might be TRBD1 (5 bases). The ends were cut back, 7 bases at V and 6 bases at J, with 16 bases in the middle. Germline V lookup: CDR1 SGHVS, CDR2 FQNEAQ. This CDR3 has 14 amino acids. The CDR3: CASNPRWGGQPQHF. CDR3 DNA sequence: TGTGCCAGCAACCCTCGATGGGGGGGTCAGCCCCAGCATTTT.

The V call is TRBV2, the J call TRBJ1-4; no firm D call. This CDR3 contains 14 residues. V lost 6 bases and J lost 2, with 10 bases in between. Germline values: CDR1 SNHLY, CDR2 FYNNEI. The CDR3 loop is CASRLIWTNEKLFF. The CDR3 DNA follows: TGTGCCAGCAGACTTATCTGGACTAATGAAAAACTGTTTTTT. The variable domain in full, with the rest retrieved from reference TRBV2 and TRBJ1-4, is EPEVTQTPSHQVTQMGQEVILRCVPISNHLYFYWYRQILGQKVEFLVSFYNNEISEKSEIFDDQFSVERPDGSNFTLKIRSTKLEDSAMYFCASRLIWTNEKLFFGSGTQLSVL.

The V gene is TRBV6-6, the J gene TRBJ2-1; D gene unclear. From germline, CDR1 is MNHNY and CDR2 SVGAGI (reference sequence). The CDR3 length is 14 residues. The V end lost 0 bases, the J end lost 6 bases, and 9 bases lay between the germline ends. CDR3 region: CASSYSDIFNEQFF. The CDR3 DNA follows: TGTGCCAGCAGTTACTCGGATATTTTCAATGAGCAGTTCTTC.

The J gene is TRBJ2-3, the V gene TRBV27; TRBD2 agrees at 8 bases. V lost 8 bases to trimming and J lost 0 bases; unmatched junction nucleotides: 4. Germline CDR1 and CDR2: MNHEY and SMNVEV (reference sequence). The CDR3 runs 14 residues. The CDR3 spells CASGASGSTDTQYF. CDR3 in DNA: TGTGCCAGCGGCGCTAGCGGGAGCACAGATACGCAGTATTTT.

The chain uses TRBV27 and TRBJ2-3; 10 nucleotides match TRBD2. With 4 bases clipped from V and 4 bases from J, the junction kept 5 bases outside the gene matches. CDR1 and CDR2 from the germline V gene are MNHEY and SMNVEV (reference sequence). The CDR3 spans 15 residues. The CDR3 is CASSWSGGAADTQYF. CDR3 nucleotide sequence: TGTGCCAGCAGTTGGAGCGGGGGGGCGGCAGATACGCAGTATTTT.

This chain uses TRBV11-2 with TRBJ2-4; D tentatively reads TRBD1 or TRBD2 (5 bases each). Germline V CDR1 and CDR2: SGHAT, FQNNGV. The V end lost 4 bases, the J end lost 6 bases, and 19 bases lay between the germline ends. This CDR3 is 16 amino acids long. The CDR3 sequence: CASSSPSGRPGNIQYF. CDR3 in DNA: TGTGCCAGCAGCTCACCCTCAGGGAGACCAGGAAACATTCAGTACTTC.

The rearrangement joins TRBV11-2 to TRBJ1-5, with unresolved D. With 2 bases removed from V and 3 bases from J, the gap between germline ends came to 5 bases. CDR3 length equals 13 residues. Per the germline V gene, CDR1 is SGHAT and CDR2 is FQNNGV. CDR3 protein: CASSLTDNQPQHF. Here the CDR3 DNA reads TGTGCCAGCAGCTTAACCGACAATCAGCCCCAGCATTTT.